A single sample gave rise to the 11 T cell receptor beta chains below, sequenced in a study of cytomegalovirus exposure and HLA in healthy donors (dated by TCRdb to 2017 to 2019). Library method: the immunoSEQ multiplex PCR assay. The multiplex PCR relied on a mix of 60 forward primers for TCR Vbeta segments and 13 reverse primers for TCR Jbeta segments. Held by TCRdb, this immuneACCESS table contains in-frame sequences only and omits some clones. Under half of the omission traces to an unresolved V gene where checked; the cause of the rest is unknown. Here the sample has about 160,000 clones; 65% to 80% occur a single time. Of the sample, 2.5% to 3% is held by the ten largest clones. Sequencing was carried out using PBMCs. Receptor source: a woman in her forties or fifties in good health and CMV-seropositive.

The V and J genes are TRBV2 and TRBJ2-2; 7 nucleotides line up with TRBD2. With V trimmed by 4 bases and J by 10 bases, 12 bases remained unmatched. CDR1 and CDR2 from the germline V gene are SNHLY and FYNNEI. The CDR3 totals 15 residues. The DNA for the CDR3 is TGTGCCAGCAGTGGGTCGGGGACTAACGTTGAGGAGCTGTTTTTT. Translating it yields CASSGSGTNVEELFF. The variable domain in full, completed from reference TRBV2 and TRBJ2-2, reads EPEVTQTPSHQVTQMGQEVILRCVPISNHLYFYWYRQILGQKVEFLVSFYNNEISEKSEIFDDQFSVERPDGSNFTLKIRSTKLEDSAMYFCASSGSGTNVEELFFGEGSRLTVL.

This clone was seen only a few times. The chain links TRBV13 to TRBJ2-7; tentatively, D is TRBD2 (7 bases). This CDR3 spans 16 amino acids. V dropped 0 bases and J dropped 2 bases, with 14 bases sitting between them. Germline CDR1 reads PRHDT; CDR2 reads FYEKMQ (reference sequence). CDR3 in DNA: TGTGCCAGCAGCTTAGGCGCGGGGGCGAGAACCTACGAGCAGTACTTC. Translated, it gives CASSLGAGARTYEQYF. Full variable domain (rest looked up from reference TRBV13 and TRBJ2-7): AAGVIQSPRHLIKEKRETATLKCYPIPRHDTVYWYQQGPGQDPQFLISFYEKMQSDKGSIPDRFSAQQFSDYHSELNMSSLELGDSALYFCASSLGAGARTYEQYFGPGTRLTVT.

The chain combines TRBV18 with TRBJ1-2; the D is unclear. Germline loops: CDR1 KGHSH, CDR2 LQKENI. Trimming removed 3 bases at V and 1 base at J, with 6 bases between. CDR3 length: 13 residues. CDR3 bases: TGTGCCAGCTCACCTGCAGATAACTATGGCTACACCTTC. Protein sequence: CASSPADNYGYTF.

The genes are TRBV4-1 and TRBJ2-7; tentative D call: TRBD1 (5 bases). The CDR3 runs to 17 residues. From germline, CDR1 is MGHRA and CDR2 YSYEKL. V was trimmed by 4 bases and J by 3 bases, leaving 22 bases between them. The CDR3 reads CASSLEPPTVLIYEQYF. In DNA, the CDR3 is TGCGCCAGCAGCCTGGAACCTCCGACAGTATTAATCTACGAGCAGTACTTC.

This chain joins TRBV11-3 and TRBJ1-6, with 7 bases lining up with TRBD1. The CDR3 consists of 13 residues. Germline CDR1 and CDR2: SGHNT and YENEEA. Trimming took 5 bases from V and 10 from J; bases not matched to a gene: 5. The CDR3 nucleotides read TGTGCCAGCAGCGCTTACAGGGGATCACCCCTCCACTTT. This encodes CASSAYRGSPLHF.

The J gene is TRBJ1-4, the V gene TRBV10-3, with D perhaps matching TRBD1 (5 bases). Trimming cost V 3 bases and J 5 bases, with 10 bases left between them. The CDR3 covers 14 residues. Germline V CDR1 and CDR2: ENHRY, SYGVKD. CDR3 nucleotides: TGTGCCATCAGTGACCCGACAGAGAATGAAAAACTGTTTTTT. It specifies CAISDPTENEKLFF.

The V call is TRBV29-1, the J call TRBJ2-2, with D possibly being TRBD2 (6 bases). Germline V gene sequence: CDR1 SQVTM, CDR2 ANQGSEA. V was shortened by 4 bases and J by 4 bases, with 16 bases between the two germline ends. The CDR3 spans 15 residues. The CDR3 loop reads CSVGGGVRATGELFF. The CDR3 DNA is TGCAGCGTTGGCGGAGGGGTCAGGGCCACCGGGGAGCTGTTTTTT.

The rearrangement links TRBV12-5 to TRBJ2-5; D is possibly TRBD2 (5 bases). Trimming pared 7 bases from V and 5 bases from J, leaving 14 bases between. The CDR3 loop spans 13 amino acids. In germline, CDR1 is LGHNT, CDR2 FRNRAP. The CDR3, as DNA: TGTGCTAGTGCGGCCGCGGGCGTGGAGACCCAGTACTTC. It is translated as CASAAAGVETQYF.

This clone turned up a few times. The CDR3 nucleotides are TGTGCCAGCAGCCCTCGACAGGGGGCCGCTAATGAAAAACTGTTTTTT. This translates into CASSPRQGAANEKLFF. V is TRBV9 and J is TRBJ1-4, with 10 positions matching TRBD1. In germline, CDR1 is SGDLS, CDR2 YYNGEE. The V and J ends lost 4 bases and 3 bases, in that order; junction bases with no gene match: 6. The CDR3 consists of 16 residues.

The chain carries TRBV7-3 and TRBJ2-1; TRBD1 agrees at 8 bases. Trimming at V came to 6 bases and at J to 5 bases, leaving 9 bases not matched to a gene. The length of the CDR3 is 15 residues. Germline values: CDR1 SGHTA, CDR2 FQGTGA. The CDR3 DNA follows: TGTGCCAGCAGTTATGGGACAGGTGGTAACAATGAGCAGTTCTTC. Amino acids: CASSYGTGGNNEQFF.

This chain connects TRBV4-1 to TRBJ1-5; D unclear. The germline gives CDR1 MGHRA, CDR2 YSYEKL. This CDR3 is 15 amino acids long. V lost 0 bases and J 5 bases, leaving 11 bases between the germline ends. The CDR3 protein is CASSQDGRDDQPQHF. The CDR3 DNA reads TGCGCCAGCAGCCAAGATGGACGGGATGATCAGCCCCAGCATTTT.